This T cell receptor beta chain was observed in a study of blood T cells in healthy people across ages. The draw of peripheral blood yielded approximately 11 milliliters from each donor. Regarding the study as a whole: The unknown donor CMV status may have confounded expanded clonotype changes.

The second PCR ran about 7 to 12 cycles with a sample-barcoded 5' primer and J-beta primers. TCRdb re-derived calls from the 5' RACE reads in MiXCR, one entry per CDR3 protein. The table records some 1,800,000 distinct CDR3 sequences, more than 35% of them present only once. Notes on this clonotype: What it binds is unknown.

The receptor was isolated from a human donor in good health. The sequenced sample was blood.

The CDR3, as DNA: TGTGCCAGCAGCGCCGAAGGGACATCCCTTGAGCGCGAGCAGTACTTC. Its protein product is CASSAEGTSLEREQYF. The gene calls are TRBV4-2 and TRBJ2-4, with D tentatively TRBD1 (6 bases). The J call is uncertain, as TRBJ2-7 better fits the DNA end. This CDR3 spans 16 amino acids. Looked up from germline, CDR1 is LGHNA and CDR2 is YNFKEQ.